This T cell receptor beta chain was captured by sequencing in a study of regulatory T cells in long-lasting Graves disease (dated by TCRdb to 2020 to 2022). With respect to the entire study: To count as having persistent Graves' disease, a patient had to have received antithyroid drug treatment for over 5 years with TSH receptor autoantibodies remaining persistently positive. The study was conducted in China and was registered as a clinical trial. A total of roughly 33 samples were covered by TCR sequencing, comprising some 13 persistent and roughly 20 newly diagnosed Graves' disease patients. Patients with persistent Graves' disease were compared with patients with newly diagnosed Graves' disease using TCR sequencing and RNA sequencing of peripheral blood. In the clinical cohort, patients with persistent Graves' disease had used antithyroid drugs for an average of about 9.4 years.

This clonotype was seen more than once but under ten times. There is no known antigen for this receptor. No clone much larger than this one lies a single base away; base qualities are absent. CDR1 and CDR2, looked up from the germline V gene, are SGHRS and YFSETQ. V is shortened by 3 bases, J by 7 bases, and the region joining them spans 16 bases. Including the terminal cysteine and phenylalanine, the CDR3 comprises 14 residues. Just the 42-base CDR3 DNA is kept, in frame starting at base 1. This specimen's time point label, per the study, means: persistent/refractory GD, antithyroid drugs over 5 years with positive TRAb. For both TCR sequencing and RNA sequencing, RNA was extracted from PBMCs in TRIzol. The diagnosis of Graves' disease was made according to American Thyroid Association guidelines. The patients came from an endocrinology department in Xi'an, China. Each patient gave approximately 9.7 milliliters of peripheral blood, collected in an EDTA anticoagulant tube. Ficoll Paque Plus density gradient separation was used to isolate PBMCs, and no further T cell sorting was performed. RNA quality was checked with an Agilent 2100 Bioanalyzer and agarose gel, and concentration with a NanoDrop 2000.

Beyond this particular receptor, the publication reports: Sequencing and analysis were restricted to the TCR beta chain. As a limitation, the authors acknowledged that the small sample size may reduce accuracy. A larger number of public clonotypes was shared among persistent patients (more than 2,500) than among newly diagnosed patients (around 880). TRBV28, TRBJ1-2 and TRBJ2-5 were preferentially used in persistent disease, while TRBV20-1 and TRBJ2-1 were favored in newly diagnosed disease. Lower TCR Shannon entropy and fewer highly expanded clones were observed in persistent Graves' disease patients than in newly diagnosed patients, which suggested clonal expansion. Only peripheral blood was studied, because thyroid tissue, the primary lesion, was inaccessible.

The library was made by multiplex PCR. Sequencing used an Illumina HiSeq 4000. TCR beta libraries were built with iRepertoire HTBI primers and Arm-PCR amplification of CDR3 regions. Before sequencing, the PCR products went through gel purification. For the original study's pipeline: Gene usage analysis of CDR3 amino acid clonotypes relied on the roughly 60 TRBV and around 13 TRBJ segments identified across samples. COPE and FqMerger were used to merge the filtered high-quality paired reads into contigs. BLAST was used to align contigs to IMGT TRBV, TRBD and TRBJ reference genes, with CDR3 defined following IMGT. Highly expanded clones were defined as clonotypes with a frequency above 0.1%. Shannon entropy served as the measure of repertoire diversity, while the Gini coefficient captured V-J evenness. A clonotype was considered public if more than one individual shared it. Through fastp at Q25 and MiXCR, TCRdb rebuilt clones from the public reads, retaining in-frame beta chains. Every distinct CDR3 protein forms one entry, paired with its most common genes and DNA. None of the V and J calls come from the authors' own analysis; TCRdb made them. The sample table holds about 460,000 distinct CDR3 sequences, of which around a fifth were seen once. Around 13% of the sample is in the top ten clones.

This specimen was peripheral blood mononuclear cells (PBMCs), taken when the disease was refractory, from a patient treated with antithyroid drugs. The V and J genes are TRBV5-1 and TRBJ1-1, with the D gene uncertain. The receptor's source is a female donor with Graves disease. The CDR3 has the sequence CASSSAQRPLEAFF. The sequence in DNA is TGCGCCAGCAGCTCAGCCCAAAGGCCTCTTGAAGCTTTCTTT.